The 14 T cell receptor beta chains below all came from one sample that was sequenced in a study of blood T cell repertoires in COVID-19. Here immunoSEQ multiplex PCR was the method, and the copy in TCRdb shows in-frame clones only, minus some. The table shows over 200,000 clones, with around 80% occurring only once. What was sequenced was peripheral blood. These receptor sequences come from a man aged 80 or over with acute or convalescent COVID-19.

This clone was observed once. DNA for the CDR3: TGTGCCAGCAGTGGACTAGCTAACACAGATACGCAGTATTTT. It encodes CASSGLANTDTQYF. The genes are TRBV7-9 and TRBJ2-3, with 8 bases fitting TRBD2. This CDR3 comprises 14 residues. Trimming removed 6 bases from V and 2 bases from J; junction bases left unmatched: 4. Per the germline V gene, CDR1 is SEHNR and CDR2 is FQNEAQ (reference sequence).

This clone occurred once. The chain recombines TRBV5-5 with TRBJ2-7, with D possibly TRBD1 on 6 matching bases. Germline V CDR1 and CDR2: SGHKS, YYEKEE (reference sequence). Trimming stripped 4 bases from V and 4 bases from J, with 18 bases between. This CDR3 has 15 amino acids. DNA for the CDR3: TGTGCCAGCAGCGAAACCGGGACACACAGATACGAGCAGTACTTC. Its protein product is CASSETGTHRYEQYF.

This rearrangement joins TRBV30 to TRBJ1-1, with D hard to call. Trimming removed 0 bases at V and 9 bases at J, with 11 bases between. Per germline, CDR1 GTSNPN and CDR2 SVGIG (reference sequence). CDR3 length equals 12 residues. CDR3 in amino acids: CAWSVERPKAFF. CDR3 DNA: TGTGCCTGGAGTGTAGAGAGGCCAAAAGCTTTCTTT. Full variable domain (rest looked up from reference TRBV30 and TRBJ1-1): SQTIHQWPATLVQPVGSPLSLECTVEGTSNPNLYWYRQAAGRGLQLLFYSVGIGQISSEVPQNLSASRPQDRQFILSSKKLLLSDSGFYLCAWSVERPKAFFGQGTRLTVV.

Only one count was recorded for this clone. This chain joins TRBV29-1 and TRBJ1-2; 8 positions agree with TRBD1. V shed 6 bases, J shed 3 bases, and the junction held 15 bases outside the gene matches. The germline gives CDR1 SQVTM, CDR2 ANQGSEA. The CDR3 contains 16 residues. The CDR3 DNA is TGCAGCGTGACCGAGTCTAGGACAGGGTGGGACTATGGCTACACCTTC. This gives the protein CSVTESRTGWDYGYTF.

The CDR3 region has the DNA TGTGCCAGCAGTACCGGGACAGGGGGCTATAATTCACCCCTCCACTTT. This encodes CASSTGTGGYNSPLHF. J is TRBJ1-6 and V is TRBV2; 11 bases map to TRBD1. Germline values: CDR1 SNHLY, CDR2 FYNNEI. J was trimmed by 3 bases and V by 5 bases; bases with no gene match: 3. This CDR3 spans 16 amino acids.

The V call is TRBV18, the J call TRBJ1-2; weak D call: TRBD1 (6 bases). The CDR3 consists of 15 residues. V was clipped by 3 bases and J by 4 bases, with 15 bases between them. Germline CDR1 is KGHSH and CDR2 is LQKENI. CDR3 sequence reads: CASSPQDQGSYGYTF. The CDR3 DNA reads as TGTGCCAGCTCACCCCAGGATCAGGGGAGCTATGGCTACACCTTC.

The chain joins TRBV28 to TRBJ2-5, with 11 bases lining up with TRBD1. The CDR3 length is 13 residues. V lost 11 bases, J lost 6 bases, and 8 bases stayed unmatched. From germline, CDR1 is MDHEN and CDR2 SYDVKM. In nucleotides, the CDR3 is TGTGCCGGAAGGACAGGGGGCACCAAGACCCAGTACTTC. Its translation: CAGRTGGTKTQYF.

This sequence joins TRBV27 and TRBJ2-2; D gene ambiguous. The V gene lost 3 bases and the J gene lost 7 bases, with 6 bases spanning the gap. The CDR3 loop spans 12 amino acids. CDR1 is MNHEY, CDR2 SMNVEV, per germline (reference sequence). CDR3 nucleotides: TGTGCCAGCAGTTTTCAGTACGGGGAGCTGTTTTTT. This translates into CASSFQYGELFF.

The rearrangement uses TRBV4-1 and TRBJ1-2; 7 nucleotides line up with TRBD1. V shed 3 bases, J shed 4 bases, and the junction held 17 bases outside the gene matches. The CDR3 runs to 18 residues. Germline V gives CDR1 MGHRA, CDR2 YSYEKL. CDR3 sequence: CASSQEPGTATASYGYTF. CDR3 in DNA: TGCGCCAGCAGCCAGGAACCCGGGACAGCCACTGCTTCCTATGGCTACACCTTC.

The CDR3 loop reads CASSPGLAEHYNEQFF. In nucleotides, the CDR3 is TGTGCCAGCAGCCCGGGACTAGCGGAGCACTACAATGAGCAGTTCTTC. The chain combines TRBV4-2 with TRBJ2-1, with TRBD2 matching 11 bases. Germline CDR1 is LGHNA and CDR2 is YNFKEQ. The V and J ends lost 4 bases and 3 bases, in that order; junction bases with no gene match: 5. The CDR3 extends over 16 amino acids.

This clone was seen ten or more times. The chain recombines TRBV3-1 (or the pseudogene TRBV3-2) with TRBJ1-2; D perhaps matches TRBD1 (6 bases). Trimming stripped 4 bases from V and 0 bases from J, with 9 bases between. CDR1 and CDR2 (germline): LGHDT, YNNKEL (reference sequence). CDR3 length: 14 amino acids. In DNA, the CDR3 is TGTGCCAGCAGCCGGGAGGGGGCTAACTATGGCTACACCTTC. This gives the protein CASSREGANYGYTF.

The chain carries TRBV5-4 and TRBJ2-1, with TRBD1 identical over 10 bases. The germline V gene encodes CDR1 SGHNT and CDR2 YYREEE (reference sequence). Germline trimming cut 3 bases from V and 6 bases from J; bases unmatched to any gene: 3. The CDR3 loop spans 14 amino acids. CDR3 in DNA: TGTGCCAGCAGCTCCGGACAGGGGGGCAATGAGCAGTTCTTC. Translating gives CASSSGQGGNEQFF.

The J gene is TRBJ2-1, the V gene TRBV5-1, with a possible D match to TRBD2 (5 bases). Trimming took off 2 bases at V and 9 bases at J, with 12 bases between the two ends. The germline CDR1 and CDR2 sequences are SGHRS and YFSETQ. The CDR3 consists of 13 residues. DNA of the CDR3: TGCGCCAGCAGCTTCGGCTACGAGGGTGAGCAGTTCTTC. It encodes CASSFGYEGEQFF.

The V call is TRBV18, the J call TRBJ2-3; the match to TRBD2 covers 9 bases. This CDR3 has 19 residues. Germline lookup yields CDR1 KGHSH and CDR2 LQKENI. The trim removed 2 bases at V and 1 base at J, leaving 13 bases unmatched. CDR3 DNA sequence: TGTGCCAGCTCACCAATAATAGAGCTAGCGGGATCGGGCACAGATACGCAGTATTTT. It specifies CASSPIIELAGSGTDTQYF. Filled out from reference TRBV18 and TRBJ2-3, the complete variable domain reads NAGVMQNPRHLVRRRGQEARLRCSPMKGHSHVYWYRQLPEEGLKFMVYLQKENIIDESGMPKERFSAEFPKEGPSILRIQQVVRGDSAAYFCASSPIIELAGSGTDTQYFGPGTRLTVL.